This is a list of T cell receptor beta chains from one sample in a study of cytomegalovirus exposure and HLA in healthy donors. The method was immunoSEQ multiplex PCR; TCRdb's version includes in-frame clones alone and lacks a portion of them. Of 100,000 to 150,000 clones in the sample, approximately 8.9% were seen once. The sequenced sample consisted of PBMCs. The receptor set was obtained from a woman in her 40s in good health and CMV-seropositive. Each CDR3 is given with its conserved first and last residue. D genes are given only for firm matches. The listing skips clone size in some rows; elsewhere it reads once, few, many or a size class.

>13|TRBJ1-4|TRBV15|-|-
TGTGCCACCAGCAGAGACAGGGGAGAAAAACTGTTTTTT
CATSRDRGEKLFF
>14|TRBJ2-7|TRBV7-9|-|TRBD1
TGTGCCAGCAGCTTGGGGACAGGATCCTACGAGCAGTACTTC
CASSLGTGSYEQYF
>13|TRBJ1-1|TRBV5-4|-|-
TGTGCCAGCAGCTTGCAGCAGGACTCTGAGGCTTTCTTT
CASSLQQDSEAFF
>13|TRBJ2-7|TRBV19|-|TRBD1
TGTGCCAGTAGTAAACAGGGGGCCTACGAGCAGTACTTC
CASSKQGAYEQYF
>15|TRBJ1-1|TRBV16|few|-
TGTGCCAGCAGCCCACCCGGGACTTTGAACACTGAAGCTTTCTTT
CASSPPGTLNTEAFF
>15|TRBJ2-5|TRBV9|-|TRBD2
TGTGCCAGCAGCGTAGTTAGCGGGGGGGTGGAGACCCAGTACTTC
CASSVVSGGVETQYF
>15|TRBJ2-2|TRBV6-6|few|-
TGTGCCAGCAGTTACTCTGACAGCTACACCGGGGAGCTGTTTTTT
CASSYSDSYTGELFF
>14|TRBJ2-7|TRBV29-1|few|-
TGCAGCGTCGTAATGGAGGGTAGACCCTACGAGCAGTACTTC
CSVVMEGRPYEQYF
>15|TRBJ1-6|TRBV19|-|TRBD1
TGTGCCAGTAGTCTGGGGGGACAGGGGAATTCACCCCTCCACTTT
CASSLGGQGNSPLHF
>12|TRBJ2-5|TRBV7-8|few|-
TGTGCCAGCAGCTTTCCACAAGAGACCCAGTACTTC
CASSFPQETQYF
>14|TRBJ1-1|TRBV5-1|few|-
TGCGCCAGCAGCCCTTTGGGAGGGAACACTGAAGCTTTCTTT
CASSPLGGNTEAFF
>14|TRBJ2-7|TRBV29-1|few|TRBD1
TGCAGCGTGCGGACAGGGGGCCGTTCCTACGAGCAGTACTTC
CSVRTGGRSYEQYF
>15|TRBJ1-6|TRBV7-2|few|TRBD1
TGTGCCAGCAGCCCGGGGACAGGGATGAATTCACCCCTCCACTTT
CASSPGTGMNSPLHF
>17|TRBJ2-3|TRBV10-3|few|-
TGTGCCATCAGTGAGTATCCGGCAGGGGACCTCACAGATACGCAGTATTTT
CAISEYPAGDLTDTQYF
>15|TRBJ2-1|TRBV9|few|TRBD1
TGTGCCAGCAGCCTTGCCGGGACAGAGAACAATGAGCAGTTCTTC
CASSLAGTENNEQFF
>16|TRBJ2-7|TRBV5-6|-|TRBD1
TGTGCCAGCAGCCCAAAACAGGGGCCCCTCGTCTACGAGCAGTACTTC
CASSPKQGPLVYEQYF
>12|TRBJ1-1|TRBV6-5|few|-
TGTGCCAGCAGTTACGGCGGCACTGAAGCTTTCTTT
CASSYGGTEAFF
>16|TRBJ1-2|TRBV6-5|few|TRBD1
TGTGCCAGCAGTTATGGGAATAACAGGGGCGGCTATGGCTACACCTTC
CASSYGNNRGGYGYTF
>12|TRBJ1-1|TRBV6-5|-|TRBD1
TGTGCCAGCAGTCACAGGGGCACTGAAGCTTTCTTT
CASSHRGTEAFF
>15|TRBJ1-2|TRBV2|-|-
TGTGCCAGCAGTGAAGAAACGGGAGGGATCCTCGGCTACACCTTC
CASSEETGGILGYTF
>14|TRBJ2-5|TRBV5-1|few|-
TGCGCCAGCAGCTTGACGGGGGACCAAGAGACCCAGTACTTC
CASSLTGDQETQYF
>14|TRBJ1-4|TRBV27|few|-
TGTGCCAGCAGTTTATCGGCAGGGCTTGAAAAACTGTTTTTT
CASSLSAGLEKLFF
>18|TRBJ1-1|TRBV5-1|-|TRBD1
TGCGCCAGCAGCTTTTCTCGGGGGACAGTGAAGGGTAACACTGAAGCTTTCTTT
CASSFSRGTVKGNTEAFF
>13|TRBJ2-3|TRBV4-1|-|-
TGCGCCAGCAGCTCACTCCGCACAGATACGCAGTATTTT
CASSSLRTDTQYF